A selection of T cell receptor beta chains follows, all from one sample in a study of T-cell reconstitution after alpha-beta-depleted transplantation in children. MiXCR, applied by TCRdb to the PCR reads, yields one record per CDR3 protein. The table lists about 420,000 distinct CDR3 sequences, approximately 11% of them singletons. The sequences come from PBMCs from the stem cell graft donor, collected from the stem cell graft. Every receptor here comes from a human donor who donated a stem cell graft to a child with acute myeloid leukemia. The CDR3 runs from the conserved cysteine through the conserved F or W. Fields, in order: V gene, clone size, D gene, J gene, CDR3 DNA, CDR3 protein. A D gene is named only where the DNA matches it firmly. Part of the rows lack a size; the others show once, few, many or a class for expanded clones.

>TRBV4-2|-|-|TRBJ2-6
TGTGCCAGCAGCCTAAAATCAGACTGGCGATCTGGGGCCAACGTCCTGACTTTC
CASSLKSDWRSGANVLTF
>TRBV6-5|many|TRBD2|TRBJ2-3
TGTGCCAGCAGTTACTCTGGACTAGCGGCAGATACGCAGTATTTT
CASSYSGLAADTQYF
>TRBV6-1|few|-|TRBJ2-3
TGTGCCAGCAGCCTCGGGACCCCAACCTTGGGGCAGTATTTT
CASSLGTPTLGQYF
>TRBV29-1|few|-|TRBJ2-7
TGCAGCGTGGCTGTCGATTTGGGGACAAAGACCTACGAGCAGTACTTC
CSVAVDLGTKTYEQYF
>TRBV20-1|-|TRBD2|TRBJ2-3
TGCAGTGCTAGAGCCACGACTAGCGGGGTCACAGATACGCAGTATTTT
CSARATTSGVTDTQYF
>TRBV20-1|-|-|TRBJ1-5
TGCAGTGCTAGACACGACGCTACAGCCAATCAGCCCCAGCATTTT
CSARHDATANQPQHF
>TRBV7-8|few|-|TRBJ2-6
TGTGCCAGCAGCCCGAGGGCGGGTTCTGGGGCCAACGTCCTGACTTTC
CASSPRAGSGANVLTF
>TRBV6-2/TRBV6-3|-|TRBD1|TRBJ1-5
TGTGCCAGCAGTTACTTCCGGGACAGGGCCCGAGATGGCAATCAGCCCCAGCATTTT
CASSYFRDRARDGNQPQHF
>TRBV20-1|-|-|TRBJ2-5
TGCAGTGCCCTTCCCTATTGGGACCAAGAGACCCAGTACTTC
CSALPYWDQETQYF
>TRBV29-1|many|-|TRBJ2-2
TGCAGCGTGATCGACAGCTCGAACACCGGGGAGCTGTTTTTT
CSVIDSSNTGELFF
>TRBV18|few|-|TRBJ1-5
TGTGCCAGCTCACCAAATCCGCCGACAGCACATAGCAATCAGCCCCAGCATTTT
CASSPNPPTAHSNQPQHF
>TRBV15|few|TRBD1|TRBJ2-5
TGTGCCACCAGCTCGACAGGGACCTACCAAGAGACCCAGTACTTC
CATSSTGTYQETQYF
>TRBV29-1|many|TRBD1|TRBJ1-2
TGCAGCGCCAAGGGACAGGGGATACTATCCGAGGACTATGGCTACACCTTC
CSAKGQGILSEDYGYTF
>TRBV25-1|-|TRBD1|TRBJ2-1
TGTGCCAGCAGAGCCGGGACAGGGGGATTGAAGCAGTTCTTC
CASRAGTGGLKQFF
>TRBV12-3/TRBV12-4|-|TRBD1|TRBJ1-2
TGTGCCAGCAGTTCCCCCCCGGGACAGGAAGATTATGGCTACACCTTC
CASSSPPGQEDYGYTF
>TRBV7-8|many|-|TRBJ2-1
TGTGCCAGCAGCTTAGCGAACGCCGAGATCGATGAGCAGTTCTTC
CASSLANAEIDEQFF
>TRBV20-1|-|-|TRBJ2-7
TGCAGTGCTCCTGAAGGGACGGTCTACGAGCAGTACTTC
CSAPEGTVYEQYF
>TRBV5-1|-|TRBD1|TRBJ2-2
TGCGCCAGCAGCTATACAGGGGGAATGAACACCGGGGAGCTGTTTTTT
CASSYTGGMNTGELFF
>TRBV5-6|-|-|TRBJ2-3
TGTGCCAGCAGCGGCTCAGATACGCAGTATTTT
CASSGSDTQYF
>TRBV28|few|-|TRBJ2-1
TGTGCCAGCAGCCAGGGGGGAACCTACAATGAGCAGTTCTTC
CASSQGGTYNEQFF
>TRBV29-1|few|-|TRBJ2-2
TGCAGCGTTAGGATGGCGAACACCGGGGAGCTGTTTTTT
CSVRMANTGELFF
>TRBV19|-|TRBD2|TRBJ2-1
TGTGCCAGTAGTATAGCGGGAGGGGATGAGCAGTTCTTC
CASSIAGGDEQFF
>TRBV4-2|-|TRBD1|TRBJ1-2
TGTGCCAGCAGCCGCCGGGACAGGGGGCGGACGCTGTACTATGGCTACACCTTC
CASSRRDRGRTLYYGYTF
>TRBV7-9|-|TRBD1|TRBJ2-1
TGTGCCAGCAGCTCCGCCCTGGGACAGGGGAGGCGGAATGAGCAGTTCTTC
CASSSALGQGRRNEQFF
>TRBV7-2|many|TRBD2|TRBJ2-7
TGTGCCAGCAGCATCGGGACTAGCGGGCACGAGCAGTACTTC
CASSIGTSGHEQYF
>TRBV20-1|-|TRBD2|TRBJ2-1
TGCAGTGCCACTAGCGCGAATGGAAACTCCTACAATGAGCAGTTCTTC
CSATSANGNSYNEQFF
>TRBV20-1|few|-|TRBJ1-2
TGCAGTGCTGCTGAGGGAGGAGGAGGCTACACCTTC
CSAAEGGGGYTF
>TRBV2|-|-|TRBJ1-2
TGTGCCAGCAAGCGTGGGCTACAGGTCCCCTATGGCTACACCTTC
CASKRGLQVPYGYTF
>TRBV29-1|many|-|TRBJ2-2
TGCAGCGTCAGAAACACCGGGGAGCTGTTTTTT
CSVRNTGELFF
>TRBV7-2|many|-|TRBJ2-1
TGTGCCAGCAGCTTAGCAGGTCTCAATGAGCAGTTCTTC
CASSLAGLNEQFF
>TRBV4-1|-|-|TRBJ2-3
TGCGCCAGCAGGCGGAGCGAGAGCACAGATACGCAGTATTTT
CASRRSESTDTQYF
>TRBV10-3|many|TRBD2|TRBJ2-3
TGTGCCATCAGCAACCCAGGGACTAGCGGTACAGATACGCAGTATTTT
CAISNPGTSGTDTQYF
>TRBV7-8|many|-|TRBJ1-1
TGTGCCAGCAGCGCGGGTTGGCAGGGGAGGGCTGAAGCTTTCTTT
CASSAGWQGRAEAFF